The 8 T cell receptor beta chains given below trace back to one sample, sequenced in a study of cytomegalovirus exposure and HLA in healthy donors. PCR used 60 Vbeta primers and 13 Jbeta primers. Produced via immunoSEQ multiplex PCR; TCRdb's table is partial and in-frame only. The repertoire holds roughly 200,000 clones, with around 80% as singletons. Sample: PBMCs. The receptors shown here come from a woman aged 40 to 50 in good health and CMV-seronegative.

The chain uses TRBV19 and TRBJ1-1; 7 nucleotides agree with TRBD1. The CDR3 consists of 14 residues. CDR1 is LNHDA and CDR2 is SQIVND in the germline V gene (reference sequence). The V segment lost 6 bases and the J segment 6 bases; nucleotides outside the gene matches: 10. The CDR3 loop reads CASSHRGEGAEAFF. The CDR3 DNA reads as TGTGCCAGTAGCCACAGGGGAGAAGGTGCTGAAGCTTTCTTT.

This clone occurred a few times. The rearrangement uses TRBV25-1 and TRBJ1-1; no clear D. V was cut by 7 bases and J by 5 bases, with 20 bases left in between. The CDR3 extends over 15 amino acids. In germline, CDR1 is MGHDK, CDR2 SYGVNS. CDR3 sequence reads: CASISSGVSGTEAFF. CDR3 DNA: TGTGCCAGCATTTCCTCCGGGGTCTCTGGGACTGAAGCTTTCTTT. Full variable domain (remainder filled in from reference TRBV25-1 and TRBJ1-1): EADIYQTPRYLVIGTGKKITLECSQTMGHDKMYWYQQDPGMELHLIHYSYGVNSTEKGDLSSESTVSRIRTEHFPLTLESARPSHTSQYLCASISSGVSGTEAFFGQGTRLTVV.

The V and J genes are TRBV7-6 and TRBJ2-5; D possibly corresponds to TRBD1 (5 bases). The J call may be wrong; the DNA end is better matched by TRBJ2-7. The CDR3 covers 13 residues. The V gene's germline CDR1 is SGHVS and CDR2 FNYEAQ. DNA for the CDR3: TGTGCCAGCAGCTTAGCCCCAGGGTACGAGCAGTACTTC. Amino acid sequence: CASSLAPGYEQYF.

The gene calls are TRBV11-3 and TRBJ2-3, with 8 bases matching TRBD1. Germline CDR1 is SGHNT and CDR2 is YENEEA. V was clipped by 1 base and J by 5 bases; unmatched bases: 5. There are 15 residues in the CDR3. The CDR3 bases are TGTGCCAGCAGCTTAGGGACAGGGAAGGAAGATACGCAGTATTTT. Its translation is CASSLGTGKEDTQYF.

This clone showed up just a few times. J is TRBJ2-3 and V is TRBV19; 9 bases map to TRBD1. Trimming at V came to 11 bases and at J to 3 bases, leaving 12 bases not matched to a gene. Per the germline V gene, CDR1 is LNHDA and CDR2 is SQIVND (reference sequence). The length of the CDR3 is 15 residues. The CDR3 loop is CASLGGQGGTDTQYF. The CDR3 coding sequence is TGTGCCTCCTTAGGGGGACAGGGTGGTACAGATACGCAGTATTTT. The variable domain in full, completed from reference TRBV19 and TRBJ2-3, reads DGGITQSPKYLFRKEGQNVTLSCEQNLNHDAMYWYRQDPGQGLRLIYYSQIVNDFQKGDIAEGYSVSREKKESFPLTVTSAQKNPTAFYLCASLGGQGGTDTQYFGPGTRLTVL.

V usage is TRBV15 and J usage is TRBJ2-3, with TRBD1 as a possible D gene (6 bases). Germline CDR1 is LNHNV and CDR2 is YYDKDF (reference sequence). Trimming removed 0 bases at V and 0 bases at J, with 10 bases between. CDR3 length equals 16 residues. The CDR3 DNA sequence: TGTGCCACCAGCAGAGATAGGGGGTCAAGCACAGATACGCAGTATTTT. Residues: CATSRDRGSSTDTQYF.

CDR3: CASVDTLSAGYTF. The CDR3 DNA reads TGTGCCAGCGTCGATACACTATCAGCGGGCTACACCTTC. V is TRBV7-9 and J is TRBJ1-2; D unclear. This CDR3 is built from 13 residues. Trimming removed 8 bases from V and 8 bases from J, with 18 bases in between. The germline gives CDR1 SEHNR, CDR2 FQNEAQ (reference sequence).

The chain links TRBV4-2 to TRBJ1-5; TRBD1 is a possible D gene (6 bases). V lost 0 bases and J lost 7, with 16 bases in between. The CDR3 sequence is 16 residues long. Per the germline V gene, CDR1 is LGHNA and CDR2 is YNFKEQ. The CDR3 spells CASSQDLEQGEQPQHF. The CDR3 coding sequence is TGTGCCAGCAGCCAAGATCTGGAACAGGGAGAACAGCCCCAGCATTTT.